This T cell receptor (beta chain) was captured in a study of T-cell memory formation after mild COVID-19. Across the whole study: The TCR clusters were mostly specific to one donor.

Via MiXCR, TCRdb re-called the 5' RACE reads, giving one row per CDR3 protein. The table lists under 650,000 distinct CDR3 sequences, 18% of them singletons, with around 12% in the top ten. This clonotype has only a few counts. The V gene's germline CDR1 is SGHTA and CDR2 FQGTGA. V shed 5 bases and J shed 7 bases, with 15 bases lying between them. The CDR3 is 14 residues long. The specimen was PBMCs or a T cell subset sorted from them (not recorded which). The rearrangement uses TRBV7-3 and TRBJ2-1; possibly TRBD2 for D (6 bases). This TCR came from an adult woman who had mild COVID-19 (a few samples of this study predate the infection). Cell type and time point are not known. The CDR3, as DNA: TGTGCCAGCAGCCCGGGGACTGAAAAAAATGAGCAGTTCTTC. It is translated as CASSPGTEKNEQFF.